These 4 T cell receptor beta chains originate from one sample sequenced in a study of T cell repertoires in aging, cancer and after chemotherapy. TCR beta rearrangements were amplified from peripheral blood genomic DNA. TRB rearrangements spanning V, D and J were amplified using mixed TRB-A/B primers. From the multiplex PCR reads, TCRdb called clonotypes with MiXCR, one entry per CDR3 protein. The sample lists just under 1,500 distinct CDR3 sequences, roughly 30% occurring once. Source material: blood. The receptors were gathered from a human donor with a solid tumor.

By share, this clonotype counts as medium-sized. This chain uses TRBV20-1 with TRBJ2-1, with D perhaps matching TRBD1 or TRBD2 (7 bases each). V dropped 0 bases and J dropped 4 bases, with 16 bases sitting between them. CDR3 length: 16 residues. CDR1 and CDR2 from the germline V gene are DFQATT and SNEGSKA (reference sequence). The CDR3 here is CSARDVRGRDYNEQFF. Here the CDR3 DNA reads TGCAGTGCTAGAGATGTCAGGGGGAGGGATTACAATGAGCAGTTCTTC.

This clonotype was seen only a few times. The rearrangement links TRBV20-1 to TRBJ1-2; 7 positions agree with TRBD1. Trimming at V came to 5 bases and at J to 3 bases, leaving 3 bases not matched to a gene. The CDR3 has 12 amino acids. Germline V gives CDR1 DFQATT, CDR2 SNEGSKA (reference sequence). The CDR3: CSARQGDYGYTF. CDR3 nucleotide sequence: TGCAGTGCTCGACAGGGAGACTATGGCTACACCTTC.

V gene TRBV6-2 or TRBV6-3 combines with J gene TRBJ1-2, with TRBD1 matching 7 bases. This CDR3 contains 15 residues. The V gene end was trimmed by 9 bases and the J gene end by 8 bases; junction bases not matched to a gene: 18. The germline gives CDR1 MNHEY, CDR2 SVGEGT. This CDR3 is CASGVLDRHGLGYTF. DNA for the CDR3: TGTGCCAGTGGAGTACTGGACAGGCATGGACTGGGCTACACCTTC.

This clonotype was detected only once. The chain couples TRBV2 to TRBJ2-1, with D uncertain. The length of the CDR3 is 11 residues. CDR1 and CDR2 (germline): SNHLY, FYNNEI. Trimming pared 3 bases from V and 10 bases from J, leaving 7 bases between. In DNA form, the CDR3 reads TGTGCCAGCAGTGACGTATGGGAGCAGTTCTTC. Protein sequence: CASSDVWEQFF.